The clone carrying this TCR beta chain appeared a few times. Clones were sequenced by immunoSEQ multiplex PCR, and TCRdb holds only the in-frame ones, with some missing. This sample has 100,000 to 150,000 clones; about 90% occur once, and the top ten carry 1.4% to 1.5%. The sample originates from a study of cytomegalovirus exposure and HLA in healthy donors. The CDR3 runs to 15 residues. In germline, CDR1 is SGHNT, CDR2 YYREEE (reference sequence). V was trimmed by 4 bases and J by 5 bases, leaving 19 bases between them. The TCR sequence derives from a man aged 25-45 years in good health and CMV-seronegative. The chain couples TRBV5-4 to TRBJ2-7, with D possibly matching TRBD2 (6 bases). The sample taken for sequencing was PBMCs. This CDR3 is CASSRDLAVLDEQYF. The CDR3 DNA reads TGTGCCAGCAGCCGGGACTTGGCGGTGCTAGACGAGCAGTACTTC.